Included here is one TCR beta chain sequence, with context. The antigen is undetermined. These data originate in a study of T cell responses to AZD1222 COVID-19 vaccine. Study-wide results and limits: Clonal diversity was possibly underestimated, and white British individuals and females predominated among donors. Spike-specific TCR breadth and depth both grew after two AZD1222 doses. Baseline antibody screening turned up just five to seven seropositive AZD1222 recipients.

The table came from immunoSEQ multiplex PCR; TCRdb's copy has only in-frame clones and leaves some out. This table holds approximately 150,000 clones, 88% found once. Timing groups of about 4 and about 12 weeks for second doses were pooled. The germline V gene has CDR1 MNHEY and CDR2 SVGEGT. With 5 bases clipped from V and 4 bases from J, the junction kept 13 bases outside the gene matches. This CDR3 has 17 residues. This TCR was sampled from an adult who received the AZD1222 COVID-19 vaccine. The rearrangement joins TRBV6-2 or TRBV6-3 to TRBJ1-5, with 8 bases identical to TRBD1. Material: peripheral blood, obtained 28 days after the second AZD1222 dose. The CDR3 region is CASSLRTGPPFNQPQHF. CDR3 sequence (DNA): TGTGCCAGCAGTCTCCGGACAGGGCCCCCATTTAATCAGCCCCAGCATTTT.